This T cell receptor (beta chain) was documented in a study of vaccination effects on CD4 cells after COVID-19. Under the ViraFEST assay, PBMC were stimulated with viral peptide pools so that antigen-specific CD4+ T cells expanded. Sequencing was performed afterwards. Isolating CD4+ T cells followed approximately 9 days of culture. Absence of prior SARS-CoV-2 infection characterized the vaccine recipients, who showed negative nucleocapsid antibodies. TCRdb's copy holds only in-frame clones and misses some; the assay was immunoSEQ multiplex PCR. The sample consists of roughly 33,000 clones, 55% to 85% of them appearing once. With respect to this clone: Its specificity is not known.

V was cut by 0 bases and J by 6 bases, with 15 bases left in between. CDR3 length: 15 residues. Germline values: CDR1 SGDLS, CDR2 YYNGEE. The material was CD4+ T cells from PBMCs cultured with HCoV-OC43 spike peptides, obtained before COVID-19 vaccination. Specified subset: HCoV-OC43 spike overlapping peptide pool stimulation. The chain is built from TRBV9 and TRBJ2-5; D gene ambiguous. The sequence came from a human donor who received a COVID-19 vaccine. The CDR3 DNA reads TGTGCCAGCAGCGTAGGCGACGAGATTCTGAAGACCCAGTACTTC. It translates to CASSVGDEILKTQYF.